This TCR beta chain was obtained from a study of blood T cell repertoires in COVID-19. At the level of the study: T cells, B-cell-depleted T cells, or PBMCs supplied cDNA or gDNA.

CDR1 is MGHRA, CDR2 YSYEKL, per germline. This CDR3 has 16 amino acids. V was clipped by 0 bases and J by 3 bases, with 13 bases between them. The table came from immunoSEQ multiplex PCR; TCRdb's copy has only in-frame clones and leaves some out. The repertoire consists of over 130,000 clones, with about 86% occurring once and the leading ten covering 7.5% to 8.5%. Specimen: peripheral blood. The J gene is TRBJ2-3, the V gene TRBV4-1; D perhaps matches TRBD1 (6 bases). The TCR was taken from a human donor in a cohort sampled during active COVID-19. The CDR3 is CASSQDQDSHTDTQYF. In DNA, the CDR3 is TGCGCCAGCAGCCAAGATCAGGACAGTCATACAGATACGCAGTATTTT.